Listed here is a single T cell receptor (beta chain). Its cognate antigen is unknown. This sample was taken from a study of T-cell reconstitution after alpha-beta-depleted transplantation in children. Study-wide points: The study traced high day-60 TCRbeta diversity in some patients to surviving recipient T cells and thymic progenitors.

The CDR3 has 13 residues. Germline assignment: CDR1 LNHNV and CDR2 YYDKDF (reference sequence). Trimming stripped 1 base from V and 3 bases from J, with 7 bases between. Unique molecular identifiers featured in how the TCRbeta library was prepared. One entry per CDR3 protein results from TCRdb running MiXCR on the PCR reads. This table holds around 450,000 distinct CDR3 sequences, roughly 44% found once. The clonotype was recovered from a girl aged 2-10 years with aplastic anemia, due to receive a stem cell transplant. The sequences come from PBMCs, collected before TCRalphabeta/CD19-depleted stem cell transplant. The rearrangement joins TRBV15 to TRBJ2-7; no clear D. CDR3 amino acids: CATSRGPDYEQYF. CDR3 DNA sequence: TGTGCCACCAGCAGAGGCCCGGACTACGAGCAGTACTTC.